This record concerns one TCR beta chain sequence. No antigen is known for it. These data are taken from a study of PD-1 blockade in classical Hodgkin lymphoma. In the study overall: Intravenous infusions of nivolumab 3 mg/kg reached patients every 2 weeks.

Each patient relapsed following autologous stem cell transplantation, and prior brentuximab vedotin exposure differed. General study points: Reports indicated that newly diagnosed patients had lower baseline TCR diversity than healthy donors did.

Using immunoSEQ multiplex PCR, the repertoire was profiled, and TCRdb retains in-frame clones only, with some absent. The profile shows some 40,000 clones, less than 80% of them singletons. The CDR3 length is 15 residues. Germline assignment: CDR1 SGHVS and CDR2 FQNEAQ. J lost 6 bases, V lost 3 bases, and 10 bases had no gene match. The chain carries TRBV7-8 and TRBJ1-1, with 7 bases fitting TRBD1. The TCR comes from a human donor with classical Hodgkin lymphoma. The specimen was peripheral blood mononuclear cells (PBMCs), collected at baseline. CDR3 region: CASSFTLTGQSEAFF. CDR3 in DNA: TGTGCCAGCAGCTTTACTTTGACAGGGCAGTCTGAAGCTTTCTTT.